The text below deals with one T cell receptor (beta chain). Its antigen has not been determined. Nothing much larger sits one base from this clone, and base qualities are not available. The data were obtained in a study of T cells in Graves' hyperthyroidism and ophthalmopathy (dated by TCRdb to 2018 to 2020). A note on the overall study: Peripheral blood samples were taken at initial diagnosis, before any treatment was given. For training and testing, the 80 to 100 patients in the discovery cohort were randomly divided in a 7:3 ratio. The paper describes TCR Vbeta CDR3 sequencing of around 140 peripheral blood samples, made up of 40 to 45 ophthalmopathy patients, 70 to 75 hyperthyroidism patients and about 17 progressor patients. Thyroid tissue and blood T-cell repertoires from about six Graves' hyperthyroidism patients were also compared in the study. An independent validation cohort of about 20 hyperthyroidism patients and approximately 15 patients who later progressed to ophthalmopathy tested prospective prediction of ophthalmopathy. To identify distinguishing TCR V-J signatures, a discovery cohort of around 100 patients was used, comprising 43 with Graves' ophthalmopathy and around 60 with stable Graves' hyperthyroidism. Once sampling was done, hyperthyroidism patients were given methimazole at a starting dose of 30 mg daily, whereas ophthalmopathy patients were given high-dose intravenous methylprednisolone. Here is what the overall study found, with its caveats: Most expanded thyroid clonotypes (frequency above 0.001) were also found in blood, which suggests that blood repertoires may mirror thyroid immune responses. In validation, the model predicted progression to ophthalmopathy a median of roughly 6.1 months before onset, with roughly 70% sensitivity and roughly 77% specificity. Sample size was not statistically predetermined, and blinding of investigators to group allocation was not performed. A 13 V-J signature model separated ophthalmopathy from stable hyperthyroidism, with nearly 90% sensitivity and roughly 81% specificity in cross-validation and 80%/75% in testing.

The hyperthyroidism patients were between 18 and 65 years old and newly diagnosed, with a disease duration of less than 2 months. The study excluded patients with uncontrolled infections, other autoimmune diseases, pregnancy or lactation. Diagnoses were established on the basis of clinical symptoms, serum thyroxine and TRAb, thyroid ultrasound, and orbital computed tomography. Blood from progressor patients was collected at the time of first diagnosis with hyperthyroidism, before any ophthalmopathy symptoms had appeared. Ficoll-Paque density gradient centrifugation was used to isolate PBMCs from around 10 ml of fresh peripheral blood. Progressor patients were first diagnosed with Graves' hyperthyroidism and then developed ophthalmopathy during follow-up. Total RNA was extracted using Trizol reagent, and RNA quality was assessed on an Agilent 2100 Bioanalyzer. The TCR beta CDR3 regions were amplified from RNA transcripts. For the first round of RT-PCR on the TCR CDR3, the HTBI primer set was used together with the Qiagen OneStep RT-PCR kit. A second multiplex PCR round built the libraries, followed by size selection and purification. Sequencing of the libraries was done on an Illumina HiSeq2000 using paired-end 100 bp reads. On the study's bioinformatics: Raw data were processed with SOAPnuke, discarding reads with adapters, uncalled bases, mean Phred below 15, or no exact constant-primer or identifier match. COPE v1.2.5 was used to merge the high-quality paired reads, and each unique nucleotide sequence was defined as a clonotype. MiTCR v1.1 was used to align clonotypes to the IMGT TRBV, TRBD and TRBJ reference segments. The analysis included only V-J combinations with a frequency above 0.0001, which together covered around 99% of the repertoires. The TCS score was defined as the ratio of F50 (clonal expansion) to E x V (chaos), calculated using BLOSUM62-based TCRdist between CDR3 peptides within each V-J. Welch's t-statistics and random forest reduced roughly 500 V-J features to roughly 13, which were used in a naive Bayes classifier (R e1071). TCRdb reanalyzed the raw reads on its own, using fastp at Q25 for trimming and MiXCR for clone calling, and kept in-frame beta chains. Records with the same CDR3 protein are collapsed into one entry carrying the most frequent genes and DNA. These V and J calls rely on TCRdb rather than the paper's analysis. This sample is represented by about 720,000 distinct CDR3 sequences; 18% of them were singletons. 16% of the sample is held by the ten biggest clonotypes.

V is pared back by 5 bases and J by 0 bases, with 11 bases lying between the germline termini. Via the germline V gene (reference sequence), CDR1 is LNHDA and CDR2 SQIVND. From the cysteine up to the phenylalanine, the CDR3 has a length of 15 residues. Only the CDR3 part of the read is kept: 45 bases, read in frame from the first base. The receptor comes from a woman between 45 and 65 years old with Graves' hyperthyroidism that later progressed to Graves' ophthalmopathy. Rearrangement joined TRBV19 to TRBJ2-1, with an unclear D gene assignment. Sequenced: blood. The CDR3 protein sequence reads: CASSLSTSSYNEQFF. The DNA is TGTGCCAGTAGTCTAAGCACAAGCTCCTACAATGAGCAGTTCTTC.